One and the same sample provided the 24 T cell receptor beta chains below, sequenced in a study of CD8 T cells in ankylosing spondylitis. TCRdb fed the 5' RACE reads into MiXCR, producing one record per CDR3 protein. The profile covers roughly 450,000 distinct CDR3 sequences, with about 25% appearing a single time and 0.89% taken by the ten largest. Antigen specificity for these receptors is unknown. General study findings and limits: Seemingly distinctive of ankylosing spondylitis blood was a TCR beta motif formed by eight highly homologous variants.

Input material: blood, either unsorted or a sorted T cell fraction (not recorded which). The receptors here all came from a male donor with ankylosing spondylitis.

This clonotype was seen a handful of times. This sequence joins TRBV11-3 and TRBJ2-1; no reliable D call. The CDR3 totals 14 residues. Trimming pared 5 bases from V and 7 bases from J, leaving 15 bases between. Germline loops: CDR1 SGHNT, CDR2 YENEEA. The chain's CDR3 is CASSPRTMTNEQFF. CDR3 in DNA: TGTGCCAGCAGCCCCCGGACCATGACAAATGAGCAGTTCTTC.

The chain combines TRBV20-1 with TRBJ2-5, with D possibly matching TRBD1 (5 bases). V was pared by 7 bases and J by 5 bases, with 20 bases between. This CDR3 is 14 amino acids long. CDR1 DFQATT and CDR2 SNEGSKA come from the germline V gene (reference sequence). The CDR3 region is CSVLTVEGGETQYF. DNA of the CDR3: TGCAGTGTTTTGACAGTTGAAGGTGGGGAGACCCAGTACTTC.

This chain joins TRBV11-3 and TRBJ2-5; D might be TRBD1 or TRBD2, each matching 5 bases. Germline V gives CDR1 SGHNT, CDR2 YENEEA. This CDR3 is built from 14 residues. Trimming removed 1 base at V and 6 bases at J, with 12 bases between. The CDR3 DNA sequence: TGTGCCAGCAGCTTAGTGGGGGATGTGAAGACCCAGTACTTC. Protein product: CASSLVGDVKTQYF.

The chain uses TRBV18 and TRBJ2-3, with unresolved D. This CDR3 comprises 12 residues. Germline lookup yields CDR1 KGHSH and CDR2 LQKENI. The ends were cut back, 2 bases at V and 6 bases at J, with 6 bases in the middle. In DNA, the CDR3 is TGTGCCAGCTCACCAGCCATGGATACGCAGTATTTT. Translation gives CASSPAMDTQYF.

The chain links TRBV24-1 to TRBJ1-5, with D uncertain. The germline V gene has CDR1 KGHDR and CDR2 SFDVKD. CDR3 length: 13 residues. Trimming left V 5 bases short and J 9 bases short, with 13 bases between. The CDR3 DNA sequence: TGTGCCACCAGTGTTGGTGTGGAATGGCCCCAGCATTTT. Translated, it gives CATSVGVEWPQHF.

The V gene is TRBV10-3, the J gene TRBJ1-5; 7 bases fit TRBD1. The CDR3 covers 14 residues. Germline values: CDR1 ENHRY, CDR2 SYGVKD. Trimming removed 4 bases from V and 7 bases from J; junction bases left unmatched: 7. CDR3 sequence: CAISGTGLQQPQHF. For the CDR3, the DNA is TGTGCCATCAGTGGGACAGGTCTACAACAGCCCCAGCATTTT.

This clonotype occurred a few times. The chain has TRBV28 and TRBJ2-5; 9 bases line up with TRBD2. CDR3 length: 15 residues. With V trimmed by 3 bases and J by 2 bases, 4 bases remained unmatched. The germline V gene encodes CDR1 MDHEN and CDR2 SYDVKM. CDR3 amino acids: CASSFGGRGQETQYF. CDR3 nucleotides: TGTGCCAGCAGTTTTGGCGGGAGGGGGCAAGAGACCCAGTACTTC.

This clonotype occurred a few times. V is TRBV3-1 and J is TRBJ1-2; D might be TRBD1 (6 bases). The CDR3 has 15 amino acids. From germline, CDR1 is LGHDT and CDR2 YNNKEL (reference sequence). V shed 1 base and J shed 8 bases, with 17 bases lying between them. The CDR3 nucleotides read TGTGCCAGCAGCCAAGGGTCGCCAGGGGCTGGAGGCTACACCTTC. It encodes CASSQGSPGAGGYTF.

This clonotype was counted once. The chain has TRBV19 and TRBJ2-2; weak D call: TRBD1 (5 bases). Trimming pared 5 bases from V and 3 bases from J, leaving 7 bases between. The CDR3 is 13 residues long. Germline V lookup: CDR1 LNHDA, CDR2 SQIVND (reference sequence). CDR3 nucleotides: TGTGCCAGTAGTTCCAGGGACACCGGGGAGCTGTTTTTT. Translation: CASSSRDTGELFF. The entire variable domain, with the rest obtained from reference TRBV19 and TRBJ2-2, is as follows: DGGITQSPKYLFRKEGQNVTLSCEQNLNHDAMYWYRQDPGQGLRLIYYSQIVNDFQKGDIAEGYSVSREKKESFPLTVTSAQKNPTAFYLCASSSRDTGELFFGEGSRLTVL.

This clonotype turned up a few times. This sequence joins TRBV20-1 and TRBJ2-3; no clear D gene. Trimming pared 3 bases from V and 0 bases from J, leaving 10 bases between. CDR3 length: 14 residues. CDR1 is DFQATT, CDR2 SNEGSKA, per germline (reference sequence). CDR3 region: CSASLAGSTDTQYF. In DNA, the CDR3 is TGCAGTGCTAGTCTGGCCGGCAGCACAGATACGCAGTATTTT.

This clonotype was picked up a small number of times. The V gene is TRBV6-1, the J gene TRBJ2-3; D is unresolved. The V gene lost 4 bases and the J gene lost 0 bases, with 11 bases spanning the gap. CDR1 is MNHNS and CDR2 is SASEGT in the germline V gene. CDR3 length: 15 residues. This CDR3 is CASSALISSTDTQYF. Here the CDR3 DNA reads TGTGCCAGCAGTGCGCTCATCTCTAGCACAGATACGCAGTATTTT.

This clonotype was counted a few times. J is TRBJ1-1 and V is TRBV25-1; no firm D call. From germline, CDR1 is MGHDK and CDR2 SYGVNS. Trimming removed 7 bases at V and 0 bases at J, with 3 bases between. The CDR3 totals 11 residues. Written as DNA, the CDR3 is TGTGCCAGCATTTTGAACACTGAAGCTTTCTTT. It is translated as CASILNTEAFF.

The V and J genes are TRBV5-6 and TRBJ1-4; D is perhaps TRBD1 (5 bases). V was pared by 3 bases and J by 8 bases, with 17 bases between. The germline V gene has CDR1 SGHDT and CDR2 YYEEEE. The CDR3 loop spans 15 amino acids. CDR3 amino acids: CASSSLQGPREKLFF. The CDR3 coding sequence is TGTGCCAGCAGCTCCCTTCAGGGACCTAGGGAAAAACTGTTTTTT.

Only one count was recorded for this clonotype. J is TRBJ2-7 and V is TRBV5-1; 8 nucleotides agree with TRBD1. The germline CDR1 and CDR2 sequences are SGHRS and YFSETQ. After removal of 5 bases from V and 3 bases from J, the junction contained 7 bases not matched to a gene. The CDR3 is 14 amino acids. This CDR3 is CASSSQGAVYEQYF. CDR3 coding DNA: TGCGCCAGCAGTTCTCAGGGGGCGGTCTACGAGCAGTACTTC.

This clonotype was picked up a small number of times. The V call is TRBV2, the J call TRBJ2-7; D is uncertain. The length of the CDR3 is 13 residues. The V gene's germline CDR1 is SNHLY and CDR2 FYNNEI. The V end was cut by 2 bases, the J end by 2 bases, with 7 bases between. The CDR3 sequence is CASSERQTYEQYF. The CDR3, as DNA: TGTGCCAGCAGTGAAAGGCAGACCTACGAGCAGTACTTC.

This sequence joins TRBV10-3 and TRBJ2-6, with D hard to call. Trimming shortened V by 2 bases and J by 4 bases, and 9 bases separated the two germline ends. Germline lookup yields CDR1 ENHRY and CDR2 SYGVKD. The CDR3 consists of 15 residues. The CDR3: CAISETDGGANVLTF. CDR3 nucleotides: TGTGCCATCAGTGAGACGGACGGGGGGGCCAACGTCCTGACTTTC.

This clonotype was observed a handful of times. V usage is TRBV5-1 and J usage is TRBJ1-2; D perhaps matches TRBD1 (5 bases). This CDR3 is 15 amino acids long. Trimming left V 2 bases short and J 6 bases short, with 17 bases between. Germline V lookup: CDR1 SGHRS, CDR2 YFSETQ. CDR3: CASSLGHALADGYTF. The DNA for the CDR3 is TGCGCCAGCAGCTTAGGACACGCCTTAGCGGATGGCTACACCTTC.

The sample holds a few counts of this clonotype. CDR3 nucleotide sequence: TGCAGCGTTCGCCGGACAGGGAGTGGCGAGCAGTACTTC. Translating it yields CSVRRTGSGEQYF. The V call is TRBV29-1, the J call TRBJ2-7; 8 bases are a match to TRBD1. Trimming removed 5 bases from V and 6 bases from J; junction bases left unmatched: 9. The CDR3 spans 13 residues. Germline CDR1 reads SQVTM; CDR2 reads ANQGSEA.

The rearrangement uses TRBV2 and TRBJ2-1; a possible D gene is TRBD2 (6 bases). The CDR3 consists of 14 residues. The V end lost 9 bases, the J end lost 9 bases, and 21 bases lay between the germline ends. Germline V gene data show CDR1 as SNHLY and CDR2 as FYNNEI. The CDR3 region is CARPEARGGREQFF. The CDR3 DNA reads as TGTGCCAGGCCGGAGGCGAGGGGAGGTCGTGAGCAGTTCTTC.

This clonotype was seen a few times. The chain links TRBV11-2 to TRBJ2-3; 8 bases are a match to TRBD2. This CDR3 is 16 amino acids long. Germline trimming cut 1 base from V and 0 bases from J; bases unmatched to any gene: 3. Germline V lookup: CDR1 SGHAT, CDR2 FQNNGV. This chain's CDR3 is CASSLAGGDSTDTQYF. The CDR3 bases are TGTGCCAGCAGCTTAGCGGGAGGGGATAGCACAGATACGCAGTATTTT.

The V gene is TRBV7-2, the J gene TRBJ1-3; D is unclear. Germline V gene sequence: CDR1 SGHTA, CDR2 FQGNSA. The length of the CDR3 is 17 residues. Trimming shortened V by 5 bases and J by 0 bases, and 17 bases separated the two germline ends. The CDR3 region is CASSLIQSPASGNTIYF. CDR3 coding DNA: TGTGCCAGCAGCCTTATCCAGAGCCCTGCCTCTGGAAACACCATATATTTT. Supplemented by reference TRBV7-2 and TRBJ1-3, the full variable domain reads GAGVSQSPSNKVTEKGKDVELRCDPISGHTALYWYRQSLGQGLEFLIYFQGNSAPDKSGLPSDRFSAERTGGSVSTLTIQRTQQEDSAVYLCASSLIQSPASGNTIYFGEGSWLTVV.

The rearrangement uses TRBV18 and TRBJ2-7; 8 bases are shared with TRBD1. V lost 3 bases and J lost 2; bases outside the gene matches: 3. CDR3 length: 14 amino acids. Germline V gives CDR1 KGHSH, CDR2 LQKENI. In DNA form, the CDR3 reads TGTGCCAGCTCACCCGGGACAGGAGCCTACGAGCAGTACGTC. Its protein product is CASSPGTGAYEQYV.

This sequence joins TRBV3-1 and TRBJ2-7; perhaps TRBD2 as D (5 bases). V was shortened by 4 bases and J by 2 bases, with 9 bases between the two germline ends. The CDR3 is made up of 13 amino acids. Germline lookup yields CDR1 LGHDT and CDR2 YNNKEL (reference sequence). CDR3 nucleotide sequence: TGTGCCAGCAGCCGCCCGGGAACCTACGAGCAGTACTTC. Translated, it gives CASSRPGTYEQYF.

The V gene is TRBV19, the J gene TRBJ1-1; no definite D call. Germline values: CDR1 LNHDA, CDR2 SQIVND (reference sequence). Trimming left V 7 bases short and J 3 bases short, with 12 bases between. This CDR3 is built from 13 residues. Written as DNA, the CDR3 is TGTGCCAGTAAGGTTGGTCTTCACACTGAAGCTTTCTTT. Its protein is CASKVGLHTEAFF.